The present entry profiles one T cell receptor beta chain with its context. TCRdb's table, derived via immunoSEQ multiplex PCR, lists solely in-frame clones and lacks some. The sample records roughly 250,000 clones, about 90% being singletons. These data are taken from a study of blood T cell repertoires in COVID-19. Background on the study: Acute and convalescent COVID-19 samples came from the United States, Italy and Spain.

V was pared by 5 bases and J by 0 bases, with 14 bases between. Germline assignment: CDR1 SEHNR and CDR2 FQNEAQ (reference sequence). The CDR3 is made up of 16 amino acids. In assigning cohorts, the study relied on participant-reported clinical history. The sequencing sample was made of PBMCs or T cells enriched from blood (not recorded which). The chain joins TRBV7-9 to TRBJ2-1; D perhaps matches TRBD1 (5 bases). This TCR was sampled from a woman in her 40s who had been exposed to COVID-19. The CDR3 spells CASSPLWGRSYNEQFF. The DNA of the CDR3 is TGTGCCAGCAGCCCCCTTTGGGGCCGCTCCTACAATGAGCAGTTCTTC.